Below are 11 T cell receptor beta chains sequenced from a single sample in a study of T-cell reconstitution after alpha-beta-depleted transplantation in children. Preparation of the TCRbeta library used unique molecular identifiers. TCRdb ran MiXCR on the PCR reads and lists one entry per CDR3 protein. The sample includes 200,000 to 250,000 distinct CDR3 sequences, under 13% of them seen just once. Sequencing used PBMCs, obtained before TCRalphabeta/CD19-depleted stem cell transplant. All receptors come from a child under two years old with acute myeloid leukemia, due to receive a stem cell transplant.

A remark on this clonotype: A much larger clone is a single base away; this may be a read error. This chain connects TRBV7-8 to TRBJ2-7; D is undetermined. There are 16 residues in the CDR3. Germline CDR1 and CDR2: SGHVS and FQNEAQ. Trimming took off 1 base at V and 2 bases at J, with 15 bases between the two ends. The CDR3 spells CASSLVYLQSPYEQYF. CDR3 in DNA: TGTGCCAGCAGCTTAGTGTACCTCCAGAGCCCCTACGAGCAGTACTTC. The complete variable domain, with remaining parts taken from reference TRBV7-8 and TRBJ2-7, reads GAGVSQSPRYKVAKRGQDVALRCDPISGHVSLFWYQQALGQGPEFLTYFQNEAQLDKSGLPSDRFFAERPEGSVSTLKIQRTQQEDSAVYLCASSLVYLQSPYEQYFGPGTRLTVT.

Ten or more counts support this clonotype. The chain joins TRBV28 to TRBJ1-1; the D gene is possibly TRBD1 (6 bases). Germline V gene sequence: CDR1 MDHEN, CDR2 SYDVKM. The CDR3 runs to 14 residues. Trimming stripped 5 bases from V and 3 bases from J, with 13 bases between. The CDR3 DNA is TGTGCCAGCAGTATATTCCCAGGGGACACTGAAGCTTTCTTT. It translates to CASSIFPGDTEAFF.

The table lists this clonotype with many counts. CDR3 in amino acids: CASSFLAGGKDTQYF. CDR3 nucleotide sequence: TGTGCCAGCAGCTTCCTAGCGGGGGGCAAAGATACGCAGTATTTT. The genes are TRBV11-2 and TRBJ2-3, with TRBD2 matching over 11 bases. The CDR3 spans 15 residues. V shed 3 bases and J 5 bases; nucleotides not matched to a gene: 4. The V gene's germline CDR1 is SGHAT and CDR2 FQNNGV.

CDR3 in DNA: TGCAGTGCTCTTCCACTGGGGGGCTGGGAGACCCAGTACTTC. Residues: CSALPLGGWETQYF. This sequence joins TRBV20-1 and TRBJ2-5, with D possibly being TRBD1 or TRBD2 (6 bases each). This CDR3 spans 14 amino acids. V lost 5 bases and J 5 bases, leaving 18 bases between the germline ends. CDR1 is DFQATT, CDR2 SNEGSKA, per germline (reference sequence).

In this sample, this clonotype turned up many times. CDR3 DNA: TGTGCCAGCAGCTTGGCCCGGACAGGGATGGAGCCCCAGCATTTT. Protein: CASSLARTGMEPQHF. This sequence joins TRBV5-8 and TRBJ1-5, with 8 bases identical to TRBD1. Germline CDR1 is SGHTS and CDR2 is YDEGEE. The CDR3 contains 15 residues. Trimming removed 0 bases from V and 8 bases from J; junction bases left unmatched: 7.

This clonotype was seen ten or more times. The chain is built from TRBV5-1 and TRBJ2-1; D not resolved. Trimming shortened V by 3 bases and J by 1 base, and 11 bases separated the two germline ends. From germline, CDR1 is SGHRS and CDR2 YFSETQ. The CDR3 runs to 15 residues. The CDR3 region has the DNA TGCGCCAGCAGCTCTGGCCCTTCTTCCTACAATGAGCAGTTCTTC. Its translation: CASSSGPSSYNEQFF. Full variable domain (missing parts from reference TRBV5-1 and TRBJ2-1): KAGVTQTPRYLIKTRGQQVTLSCSPISGHRSVSWYQQTPGQGLQFLFEYFSETQRNKGNFPGRFSGRQFSNSRSEMNVSTLELGDSALYLCASSSGPSSYNEQFFGPGTRLTVL.

This clonotype was detected many times. The chain couples TRBV18 to TRBJ1-1, with 9 bases fitting TRBD1. Unmatched junction bases numbered 15, after V lost 6 bases and J lost 7 bases. Germline V gives CDR1 KGHSH, CDR2 LQKENI. The CDR3 length is 16 residues. CDR3 loop: CASSPLRDRAGGEAFF. CDR3 nucleotides: TGTGCCAGCTCCCCCCTCAGGGACAGGGCGGGAGGTGAAGCTTTCTTT.

There are many counts of this clonotype. As DNA, the CDR3 is TGTGCCAGCAGTTTAAGGGCAGGGTTTTCGACAGATACGCAGTATTTT. Its translation is CASSLRAGFSTDTQYF. The V and J genes are TRBV12-3 or TRBV12-4 and TRBJ2-3, with D perhaps matching TRBD1 (5 bases). V gave up 2 bases and J gave up 3 bases, with 15 bases separating them. The CDR3 spans 16 residues.

In its sample, this clonotype was seen many times. The V and J genes are TRBV6-5 and TRBJ2-1; D may match TRBD1 or TRBD2 (5 bases each). Germline assignment: CDR1 MNHEY and CDR2 SVGAGI. V lost 4 bases to trimming and J lost 0 bases, with 13 bases between them. This CDR3 contains 16 residues. Here the CDR3 reads CASSSLGVSSYNEQFF. The CDR3 region has the DNA TGTGCCAGCAGTTCGCTGGGGGTTAGCTCCTACAATGAGCAGTTCTTC.

The chain uses TRBV11-3 and TRBJ1-1; D not resolved. V was clipped by 2 bases and J by 0 bases, with 7 bases between them. Germline V gives CDR1 SGHNT, CDR2 YENEEA. The CDR3 length is 14 residues. CDR3 nucleotide sequence: TGTGCCAGCAGCTTAAAGAACATGAACACTGAAGCTTTCTTT. Its translation is CASSLKNMNTEAFF.

This clonotype was detected ten times or more. The gene calls are TRBV29-1 and TRBJ2-7; D remains ambiguous. V was pared by 2 bases and J by 0 bases, with 8 bases between. Per germline, CDR1 SQVTM and CDR2 ANQGSEA. The length of the CDR3 is 13 residues. The CDR3 loop is CSVERADSYEQYF. CDR3 bases: TGCAGCGTTGAAAGAGCAGACTCCTACGAGCAGTACTTC.